Below, one TCR beta chain is given with its context. Its specificity is not known. V shed 2 bases and J 4 bases; nucleotides not matched to a gene: 3. The CDR3 sequence is 15 residues long. The germline gives CDR1 GTSNPN, CDR2 SVGIG (reference sequence). This record comes from a study of cytomegalovirus exposure and HLA in healthy donors. Whole-study findings and limits: Presence/absence analyses supposed approximately even sequencing depth among donors. Reported findings show TCR beta sequences accurately forecast HLA-A and HLA-B alleles in most subjects.

The PCR used 60 Vbeta and 13 Jbeta primers. Repertoires were generated with immunoSEQ multiplex PCR, while TCRdb's copy carries only in-frame clones and drops some. The data contain about 180,000 clones, 76% of them seen just once; the ten biggest clones take up roughly 1.6%. Sequenced: PBMCs. This sequence joins TRBV30 and TRBJ2-6; TRBD2 matches 9 bases. The sequence was collected from a man in his late teens or twenties in good health and CMV-seronegative. CDR3 residues: CAWSIAGAGANVLTF. CDR3 coding DNA: TGTGCCTGGAGTATAGCGGGAGCCGGGGCCAACGTCCTGACTTTC.